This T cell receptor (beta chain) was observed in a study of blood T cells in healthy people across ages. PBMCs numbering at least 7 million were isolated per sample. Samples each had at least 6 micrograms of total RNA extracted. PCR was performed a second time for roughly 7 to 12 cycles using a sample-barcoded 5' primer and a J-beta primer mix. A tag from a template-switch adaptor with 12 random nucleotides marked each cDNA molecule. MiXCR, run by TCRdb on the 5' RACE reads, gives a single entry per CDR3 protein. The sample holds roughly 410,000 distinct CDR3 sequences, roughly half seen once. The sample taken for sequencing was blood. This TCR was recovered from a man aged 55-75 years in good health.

The CDR3 reads CASSFRPAGAQATQYF. CDR3 in DNA: TGTGCCAGCAGCTTTAGGCCTGCGGGTGCACAAGCTACCCAGTACTTC. The chain joins TRBV7-2 to TRBJ2-5; tentatively, D is TRBD2 (5 bases). Germline V gene lookup returns CDR1 SGHTA and CDR2 FQGNSA. The CDR3 spans 16 residues. Trimming took 3 bases from V and 8 from J, leaving 22 bases between them. Based on the CDR3 plus reference TRBV7-2 and TRBJ2-5, the full variable domain is GAGVSQSPSNKVTEKGKDVELRCDPISGHTALYWYRQSLGQGLEFLIYFQGNSAPDKSGLPSDRFSAERTGGSVSTLTIQRTQQEDSAVYLCASSFRPAGAQATQYFGPGTRLLVL.